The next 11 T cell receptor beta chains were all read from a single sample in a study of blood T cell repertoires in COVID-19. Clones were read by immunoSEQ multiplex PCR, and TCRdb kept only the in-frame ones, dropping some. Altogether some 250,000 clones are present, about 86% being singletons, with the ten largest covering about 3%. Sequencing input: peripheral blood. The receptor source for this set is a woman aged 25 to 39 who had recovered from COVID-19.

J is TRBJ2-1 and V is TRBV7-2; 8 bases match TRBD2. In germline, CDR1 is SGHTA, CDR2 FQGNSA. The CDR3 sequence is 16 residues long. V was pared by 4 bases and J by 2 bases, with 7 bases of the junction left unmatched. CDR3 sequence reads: CASSSLAGSTYNEQFF. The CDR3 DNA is TGTGCCAGCAGCTCCTTAGCGGGGTCAACCTACAATGAGCAGTTCTTC.

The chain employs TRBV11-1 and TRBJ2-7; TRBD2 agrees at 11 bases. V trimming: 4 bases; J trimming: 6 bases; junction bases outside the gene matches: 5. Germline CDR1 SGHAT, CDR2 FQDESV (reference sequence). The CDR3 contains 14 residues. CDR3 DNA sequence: TGTGCCAGCAGCTCGATAGCGGGGGGGATCGAGCAGTACTTC. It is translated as CASSSIAGGIEQYF.

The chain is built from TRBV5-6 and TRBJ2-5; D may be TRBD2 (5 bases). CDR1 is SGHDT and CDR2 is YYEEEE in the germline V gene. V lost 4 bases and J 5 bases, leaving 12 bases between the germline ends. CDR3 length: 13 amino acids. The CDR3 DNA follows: TGTGCCAGCAGCGCCGGAAGGAGGGAGACCCAGTACTTC. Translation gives CASSAGRRETQYF.

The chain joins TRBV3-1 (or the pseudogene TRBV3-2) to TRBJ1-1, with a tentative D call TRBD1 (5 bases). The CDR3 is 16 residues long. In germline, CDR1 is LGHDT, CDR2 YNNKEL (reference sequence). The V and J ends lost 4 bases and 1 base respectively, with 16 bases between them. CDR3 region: CASSRQPGLKNTEAFF. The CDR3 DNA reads TGTGCCAGCAGCCGACAGCCAGGGTTGAAGAACACTGAAGCTTTCTTT.

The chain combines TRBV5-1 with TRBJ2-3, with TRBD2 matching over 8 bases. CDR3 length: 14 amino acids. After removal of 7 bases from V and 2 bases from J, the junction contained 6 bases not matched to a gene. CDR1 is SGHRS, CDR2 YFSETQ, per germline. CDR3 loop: CASQGRGDTDTQYF. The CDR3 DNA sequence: TGCGCCAGCCAGGGGCGGGGGGACACAGATACGCAGTATTTT.

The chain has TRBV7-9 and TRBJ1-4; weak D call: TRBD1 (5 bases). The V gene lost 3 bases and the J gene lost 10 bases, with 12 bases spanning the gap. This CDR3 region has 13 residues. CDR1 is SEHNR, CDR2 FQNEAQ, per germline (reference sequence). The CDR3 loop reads CASSFDSVGKLFF. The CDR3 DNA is TGTGCCAGCAGCTTTGACAGTGTTGGAAAACTGTTTTTT.

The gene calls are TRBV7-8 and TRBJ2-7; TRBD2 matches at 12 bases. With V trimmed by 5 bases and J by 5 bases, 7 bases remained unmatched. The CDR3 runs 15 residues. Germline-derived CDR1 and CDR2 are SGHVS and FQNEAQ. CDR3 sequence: CASSPLAGGGNEQYF. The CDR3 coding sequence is TGTGCCAGCAGCCCACTAGCGGGGGGCGGGAACGAGCAGTACTTC.

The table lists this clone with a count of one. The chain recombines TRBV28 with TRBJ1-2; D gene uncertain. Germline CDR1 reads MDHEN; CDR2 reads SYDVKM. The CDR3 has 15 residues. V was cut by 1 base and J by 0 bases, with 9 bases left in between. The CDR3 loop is CASSLFGQPNYGYTF. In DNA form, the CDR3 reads TGTGCCAGCAGTTTATTTGGGCAGCCTAACTATGGCTACACCTTC.

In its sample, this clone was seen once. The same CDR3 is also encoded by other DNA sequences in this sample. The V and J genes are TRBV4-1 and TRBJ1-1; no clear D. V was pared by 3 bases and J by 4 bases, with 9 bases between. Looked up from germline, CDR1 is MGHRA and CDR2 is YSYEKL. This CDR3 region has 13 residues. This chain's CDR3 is CASSQGVGTEAFF. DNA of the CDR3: TGCGCCAGCAGCCAGGGAGTTGGCACTGAAGCTTTCTTT.

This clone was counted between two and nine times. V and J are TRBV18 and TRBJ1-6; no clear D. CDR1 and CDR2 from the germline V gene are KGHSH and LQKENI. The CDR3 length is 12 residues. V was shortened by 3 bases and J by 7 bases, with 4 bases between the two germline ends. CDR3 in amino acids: CASSPQNSPLHF. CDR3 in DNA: TGTGCCAGCTCACCTCAGAATTCACCCCTCCACTTT. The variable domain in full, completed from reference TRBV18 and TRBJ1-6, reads NAGVMQNPRHLVRRRGQEARLRCSPMKGHSHVYWYRQLPEEGLKFMVYLQKENIIDESGMPKERFSAEFPKEGPSILRIQQVVRGDSAAYFCASSPQNSPLHFGNGTRLTVT.

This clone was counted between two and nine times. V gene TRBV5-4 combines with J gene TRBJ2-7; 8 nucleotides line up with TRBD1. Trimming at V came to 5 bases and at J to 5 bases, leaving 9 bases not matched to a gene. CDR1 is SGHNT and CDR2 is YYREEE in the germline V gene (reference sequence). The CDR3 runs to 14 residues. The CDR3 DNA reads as TGTGCCAGCAGGTCCCACAGGGGGAGTAACGAGCAGTACTTC. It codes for CASRSHRGSNEQYF.